The T cell receptor (beta chain) under discussion was sequenced for a study of cytomegalovirus exposure and HLA in healthy donors. V trimming: 0 bases; J trimming: 6 bases; junction bases outside the gene matches: 8. From germline, CDR1 is GTSNPN and CDR2 SVGIG (reference sequence). This CDR3 contains 15 residues. The study ran its PCR with 60 Vbeta and 13 Jbeta primers. Original methodology: A later analysis counted 80 million or so unique TCR beta chains, around 11 million shared. Clones were read by immunoSEQ multiplex PCR, and TCRdb kept only the in-frame ones, dropping some. V and J calls and clone size follow that table, whereas D and trimming were derived from the DNA. This sample has fewer than 200,000 clones, with 80% to 90% found just once.

The chain is built from TRBV30 and TRBJ2-7, with 10 bases lining up with TRBD2. The clonotype was recovered from a woman between 18 and 30 years old in good health and CMV-seronegative. Material for sequencing was PBMCs. CDR3: CAWSVLLAGEGEQYF. The CDR3 DNA sequence: TGTGCCTGGAGTGTTCTTCTAGCGGGAGAGGGCGAGCAGTACTTC.